One and the same sample provided the 24 T cell receptor beta chains below, sequenced in a study of chemoradiotherapy in HPV16-positive cancers. Clones were sequenced by immunoSEQ multiplex PCR, and TCRdb holds only the in-frame ones, with some missing. The data contain approximately 23,000 clones, around 75% of them singletons. The specimen was collected from a patient who underwent chemoradiotherapy. These receptors were taken from a human donor with HPV-associated anogenital cancer.

The chain has TRBV5-4 and TRBJ2-5, with D perhaps given as TRBD1 or TRBD2 (5 bases each). The germline V gene encodes CDR1 SGHNT and CDR2 YYREEE (reference sequence). The CDR3 is made up of 15 amino acids. V lost 3 bases and J 1 base, leaving 13 bases between the germline ends. The CDR3 region has the DNA TGTGCCAGCAGCTCGGGACGCACGAGCCAAGAGACCCAGTACTTC. Residues: CASSSGRTSQETQYF.

A single count supports this clone. This chain connects TRBV4-1 to TRBJ2-7; TRBD1 matches at 9 bases. V lost 4 bases and J lost 5; bases outside the gene matches: 9. This CDR3 is built from 15 residues. Looked up from germline, CDR1 is MGHRA and CDR2 is YSYEKL. CDR3 DNA: TGCGCCAGCAGCCCACAAGGGGACAGGGCCCACGAGCAGTACTTC. Residues: CASSPQGDRAHEQYF.

This clone was observed a few times. This chain joins TRBV18 and TRBJ1-3; a possible D gene is TRBD1 (5 bases). This CDR3 region has 14 residues. V lost 2 bases to trimming and J lost 2 bases, with 7 bases between them. Germline V gene data show CDR1 as KGHSH and CDR2 as LQKENI. The CDR3 DNA reads TGTGCCAGCTCACCATTGGGGGCTGGAAACACCATATATTTT. It codes for CASSPLGAGNTIYF.

The chain carries TRBV7-9 and TRBJ2-2; 11 positions match TRBD1. Germline lookup yields CDR1 SEHNR and CDR2 FQNEAQ (reference sequence). The CDR3 is made up of 15 amino acids. Trimming at V came to 5 bases and at J to 6 bases, leaving 5 bases not matched to a gene. CDR3 bases: TGTGCCAGCAGCCATCGGGACAGGGGGGCCGGGGAGCTGTTTTTT. The encoded protein is CASSHRDRGAGELFF.

The chain combines TRBV2 with TRBJ2-1; 10 positions agree with TRBD1. CDR1 and CDR2 (germline): SNHLY, FYNNEI. This CDR3 has 14 amino acids. With V trimmed by 5 bases and J by 6 bases, 4 bases remained unmatched. The chain's CDR3 is CASSLRTGGNEQFF. CDR3 nucleotide sequence: TGTGCCAGCAGTTTACGGACAGGGGGCAATGAGCAGTTCTTC.

The rearrangement links TRBV15 to TRBJ2-1; 9 positions match TRBD2. The germline CDR1 and CDR2 sequences are LNHNV and YYDKDF (reference sequence). CDR3 length equals 16 residues. The J segment lost 9 bases and the V segment lost 0 bases, leaving 9 bases of the junction unmatched. The DNA for the CDR3 is TGTGCCACCAGCAGAGATGTCCAGCGGGGGGCCGTTGAGCAGTTCTTC. This codes for CATSRDVQRGAVEQFF.

V is TRBV2 and J is TRBJ2-7; 11 bases are shared with TRBD1. The germline gives CDR1 SNHLY, CDR2 FYNNEI. The CDR3 has 15 amino acids. V was pared by 7 bases and J by 1 base, with 6 bases of the junction left unmatched. Written as DNA, the CDR3 is TGTGCCAGCACCAGGGGACAGGGGGTGTCCTACGAGCAGTACTTC. It encodes CASTRGQGVSYEQYF.

The gene calls are TRBV9 and TRBJ2-1; 9 positions match TRBD2. CDR1 and CDR2 (germline): SGDLS, YYNGEE. V lost 0 bases and J lost 3; bases outside the gene matches: 7. The CDR3 has 17 residues. Here the CDR3 reads CASSVGSGSSYYNEQFF. The CDR3 coding sequence is TGTGCCAGCAGCGTAGGTAGCGGGAGCTCCTACTACAATGAGCAGTTCTTC.

This clone was seen a handful of times. The chain carries TRBV7-3 and TRBJ2-2; 9 bases match TRBD1. Per the germline V gene, CDR1 is SGHTA and CDR2 is FQGTGA. V was clipped by 7 bases and J by 4 bases; unmatched bases: 4. The length of the CDR3 is 14 residues. The CDR3 DNA sequence: TGTGCCAGCAACCCGACAGGGGGCACCGGGGAGCTGTTTTTT. This translates into CASNPTGGTGELFF.

This sequence joins TRBV18 and TRBJ2-7; a weak D match, TRBD1 (5 bases). Germline V lookup: CDR1 KGHSH, CDR2 LQKENI. This CDR3 is built from 12 residues. The V end lost 2 bases, the J end lost 4 bases, and 6 bases lay between the germline ends. The DNA of the CDR3 is TGTGCCAGCTCACCAAAGGGGTACGAGCAGTACTTC. Encoded protein: CASSPKGYEQYF.

This sequence joins TRBV5-1 and TRBJ2-7, with 7 bases aligning to TRBD1. This CDR3 contains 14 residues. Germline CDR1 and CDR2: SGHRS and YFSETQ. The V gene end was trimmed by 4 bases and the J gene end by 2 bases; junction bases not matched to a gene: 6. CDR3 region: CASSPDRVPYEQYF. The CDR3 region has the DNA TGCGCCAGCAGCCCCGACAGGGTTCCCTACGAGCAGTACTTC.

The chain joins TRBV10-3 to TRBJ1-6; 12 bases fit TRBD1. CDR1 is ENHRY and CDR2 is SYGVKD in the germline V gene. The ends lost 3 bases at V and 8 bases at J; junction bases unmatched: 11. This CDR3 contains 18 residues. The CDR3 region is CAISDRDRGLRGDSPLHF. CDR3 sequence (DNA): TGTGCCATCAGTGACAGGGACAGGGGGCTCCGAGGGGATTCACCCCTCCACTTT.

This rearrangement joins TRBV5-4 to TRBJ2-3; TRBD1 matches at 10 bases. The CDR3 consists of 14 residues. V lost 4 bases and J lost 6; bases outside the gene matches: 5. The germline gives CDR1 SGHNT, CDR2 YYREEE (reference sequence). This CDR3 is CASSPRQGADTQYF. In nucleotides, the CDR3 is TGTGCCAGCAGCCCACGACAGGGGGCGGATACGCAGTATTTT.

This clone was detected a few times. CDR3 sequence reads: CASSQVSQAGTEAFF. CDR3 in DNA: TGTGCCAGCAGCCAAGTTAGTCAGGCTGGCACTGAAGCTTTCTTT. The chain couples TRBV4-2 to TRBJ1-1; D remains ambiguous. This CDR3 is 15 amino acids long. The V end was cut by 1 base, the J end by 4 bases, with 13 bases between. Germline V lookup: CDR1 LGHNA, CDR2 YNFKEQ.

The chain links TRBV29-1 to TRBJ2-5, with D possibly being TRBD2 (6 bases). Germline values: CDR1 SQVTM, CDR2 ANQGSEA. Trimming left V 7 bases short and J 2 bases short, with 11 bases between. This CDR3 comprises 12 residues. CDR3: CSALAEQETQYF. In nucleotides, the CDR3 is TGCAGCGCATTAGCGGAGCAAGAGACCCAGTACTTC. The full variable domain, completed using reference TRBV29-1 and TRBJ2-5, is SAVISQKPSRDICQRGTSLTIQCQVDSQVTMMFWYRQQPGQSLTLIATANQGSEATYESGFVIDKFPISRPNLTFSTLTVSNMSPEDSSIYLCSALAEQETQYFGPGTRLLVL.

The chain is built from TRBV28 and TRBJ2-3; D is possibly TRBD2 (6 bases). Germline CDR1 reads MDHEN; CDR2 reads SYDVKM. Between the trimmed V and J ends, which lost 5 bases and 0 bases, there was a span of 9 bases. The CDR3 sequence is 14 residues long. In nucleotides, the CDR3 is TGTGCCAGCAGTCCGGGGGACAGCACAGATACGCAGTATTTT. Its protein is CASSPGDSTDTQYF.

This clone came up a few times. This chain joins TRBV11-1 and TRBJ1-1, with D tentatively TRBD1 (6 bases). Trimming removed 5 bases from V and 1 base from J, with 17 bases in between. The CDR3 runs 16 residues. Germline V gene data show CDR1 as SGHAT and CDR2 as FQDESV (reference sequence). The CDR3 region has the DNA TGTGCCAGCAGCCCGAGGACAGCCCAAGAGAACACTGAAGCTTTCTTT. Translation gives CASSPRTAQENTEAFF.

The chain is built from TRBV11-2 and TRBJ1-6; D not certain. The CDR3 extends over 18 amino acids. V was cut by 3 bases and J by 6 bases, with 21 bases left in between. The germline V gene encodes CDR1 SGHAT and CDR2 FQNNGV. CDR3 DNA sequence: TGTGCCAGCAGCTTCGGTGTAAGGGATTTGGGTTCTAATTCACCCCTCCACTTT. Protein: CASSFGVRDLGSNSPLHF. Together with reference TRBV11-2 and TRBJ1-6, the CDR3 gives the full variable domain: EAGVAQSPRYKIIEKRQSVAFWCNPISGHATLYWYQQILGQGPKLLIQFQNNGVVDDSQLPKDRFSAERLKGVDSTLKIQPAKLEDSAVYLCASSFGVRDLGSNSPLHFGNGTRLTVT.

The chain recombines TRBV5-4 with TRBJ2-2; the D gene is possibly TRBD2 (6 bases). The V gene's germline CDR1 is SGHNT and CDR2 YYREEE (reference sequence). V dropped 0 bases and J dropped 2 bases, with 11 bases sitting between them. The CDR3 totals 16 residues. CDR3 DNA sequence: TGTGCCAGCAGCTTGGACGGCGGGGTAAACACCGGGGAGCTGTTTTTT. This gives the protein CASSLDGGVNTGELFF.

The rearrangement uses TRBV11-2 and TRBJ1-4; weak D call: TRBD1 (6 bases). Per the germline V gene, CDR1 is SGHAT and CDR2 is FQNNGV. The length of the CDR3 is 14 residues. V lost 8 bases, J lost 7 bases, and 17 bases lay in between. The CDR3 reads CASGSFQGREKLFF. The CDR3 DNA sequence: TGTGCCAGCGGTAGTTTCCAGGGGCGTGAAAAACTGTTTTTT.

This chain connects TRBV28 to TRBJ1-1; no reliable D call. Trimming pared 7 bases from V and 4 bases from J, leaving 19 bases between. Germline CDR1 MDHEN, CDR2 SYDVKM. The CDR3 sequence is 15 residues long. CDR3 sequence: CASISASPVRTEAFF. The CDR3 coding sequence is TGTGCCAGCATCTCCGCCAGTCCTGTACGCACTGAAGCTTTCTTT.

This clone was seen just once. V is TRBV28 and J is TRBJ2-2, with TRBD1 matching 7 bases. This CDR3 contains 15 residues. The V gene's germline CDR1 is MDHEN and CDR2 SYDVKM. The V segment lost 5 bases and the J segment 6 bases; nucleotides outside the gene matches: 9. The CDR3: CASSPDRQGAGELFF. The CDR3 nucleotides read TGTGCCAGCAGTCCCGATCGACAGGGCGCCGGGGAGCTGTTTTTT.

The J gene is TRBJ2-1, the V gene TRBV12-5, with 16 bases identical to TRBD2. The length of the CDR3 is 16 residues. Germline CDR1 LGHNT, CDR2 FRNRAP. V shed 6 bases and J 7 bases; nucleotides not matched to a gene: 6. In DNA form, the CDR3 reads TGTGCTAGTGGAACCGGGACTAGCGGGAGGGCAAATGAGCAGTTCTTC. Its protein is CASGTGTSGRANEQFF.

The rearrangement joins TRBV5-1 to TRBJ1-2; D may be TRBD1 (5 bases). The CDR3 is 15 amino acids. Germline V gene sequence: CDR1 SGHRS, CDR2 YFSETQ. Trimming pared 0 bases from V and 0 bases from J, leaving 9 bases between. DNA for the CDR3: TGCGCCAGCAGCTTGGCCGGGACCCCTAACTATGGCTACACCTTC. Its translation is CASSLAGTPNYGYTF.